Shown below are 9 T cell receptor beta chains from a single sample sequenced in a study of T-cell memory formation after mild COVID-19. TCRdb re-called the 5' RACE reads through MiXCR, storing one row per CDR3 protein. The sample lists around 530,000 distinct CDR3 sequences, roughly 22% seen once, with about 8.4% in the top ten. The sequencing input was PBMCs or a T cell subset sorted from them (not recorded which). These receptors were collected from an adult woman who had mild COVID-19 (a few samples of this study predate the infection). Cell type and time point are not known.

The J gene is TRBJ2-2, the V gene TRBV7-9, with D maybe TRBD1 (6 bases). The V end was cut by 7 bases, the J end by 1 base, with 10 bases between. Germline V gene sequence: CDR1 SEHNR, CDR2 FQNEAQ (reference sequence). There are 14 residues in the CDR3. CDR3 DNA sequence: TGTGCCAGCACTACGGACAGGAACACCGGGGAGCTGTTTTTT. Its protein is CASTTDRNTGELFF.

This clonotype was picked up a small number of times. The genes are TRBV12-3 or TRBV12-4 and TRBJ2-3; D not certain. The ends were cut back, 2 bases at V and 7 bases at J, with 7 bases in the middle. The CDR3 has 12 amino acids. CDR3 nucleotides: TGTGCCAGCAGTTTATTAGATTATACGCAGTATTTT. Amino acids: CASSLLDYTQYF.

This clonotype was counted only a few times. This chain joins TRBV10-2 and TRBJ2-7; weak D call: TRBD2 (5 bases). CDR1 is WSHSY and CDR2 is SAAADI in the germline V gene. This CDR3 has 17 amino acids. V dropped 3 bases and J dropped 2 bases, with 20 bases sitting between them. CDR3 loop: CASSESPFGRSAYEQYF. The CDR3 region has the DNA TGCGCCAGCAGTGAATCCCCATTTGGGAGATCCGCCTACGAGCAGTACTTC.

The table lists this clonotype with many counts. The chain links TRBV7-8 to TRBJ2-3, with TRBD1 matching over 8 bases. V was pared by 1 base and J by 3 bases, with 6 bases of the junction left unmatched. The CDR3 is made up of 16 amino acids. Germline V lookup: CDR1 SGHVS, CDR2 FQNEAQ. CDR3 loop: CASSLGTGSRTDTQYF. The CDR3 nucleotides read TGTGCCAGCAGCTTAGGGACAGGGTCAAGGACAGATACGCAGTATTTT.

This clonotype was detected a few times. The chain recombines TRBV18 with TRBJ2-7, with 14 bases matching TRBD2. Trimming took 4 bases from V and 4 from J; bases not matched to a gene: 15. The length of the CDR3 is 19 residues. Germline V gives CDR1 KGHSH, CDR2 LQKENI. CDR3 nucleotides: TGTGCCAGCTCACTTTCCATCGGGACTAGCGGGAGTCGAGGTTACGAGCAGTACTTC. Protein: CASSLSIGTSGSRGYEQYF.

The J gene is TRBJ2-1, the V gene TRBV10-3; 12 bases map to TRBD2. V lost 6 bases, J lost 7 bases, and 4 bases stayed unmatched. This CDR3 contains 14 residues. The germline CDR1 and CDR2 sequences are ENHRY and SYGVKD. CDR3 sequence (DNA): TGTGCCATCAGCTGGACTAGCGGGGCGAATGAGCAGTTCTTC. Its protein is CAISWTSGANEQFF.

This clonotype was picked up a small number of times. The J gene is TRBJ1-3, the V gene TRBV7-2; perhaps TRBD1 as D (5 bases). V was cut by 3 bases and J by 0 bases, with 9 bases left in between. Germline V lookup: CDR1 SGHTA, CDR2 FQGNSA. This CDR3 has 15 amino acids. CDR3 coding DNA: TGTGCCAGCAGCTTGGGAGGGACCTCTGGAAACACCATATATTTT. It yields the protein CASSLGGTSGNTIYF.

The chain carries TRBV6-5 and TRBJ1-2; a possible D gene is TRBD1 (5 bases). This CDR3 comprises 14 residues. Between the trimmed V and J ends, which lost 0 bases and 8 bases, there was a span of 13 bases. CDR1 and CDR2 from the germline V gene are MNHEY and SVGAGI. CDR3 DNA: TGTGCCAGCAGTTACTCGAGAGGGGCAATCGGCTACACCTTC. It translates to CASSYSRGAIGYTF.

The gene calls are TRBV9 and TRBJ2-1; D uncertain. This CDR3 has 16 residues. Trimming took 4 bases from V and 6 from J, leaving 20 bases between them. Germline CDR1 and CDR2: SGDLS and YYNGEE. The CDR3 nucleotides are TGTGCCAGCAGCCCCTCCCTCCTCGTCTTGGGCAATGAGCAGTTCTTC. It codes for CASSPSLLVLGNEQFF.